This TCR beta chain stems from a study of graft-versus-host responses after intestinal transplantation. Germline V gene sequence: CDR1 SEHNR, CDR2 FQNEAQ (reference sequence). The CDR3 has 11 residues. V lost 4 bases, J lost 8 bases, and 8 bases lay in between. Some clones are missing from TCRdb's copy, which holds only in-frame ones; the method was immunoSEQ multiplex PCR. This table holds 25,000 to 30,000 clones, nearly 90% found once. The genes are TRBV7-9 and TRBJ1-1, with D hard to call. This TCR came from a human patient who received an intestinal transplant, so some T cells may come from the graft donor. Sequenced material: PBMCs, taken around 460 days after intestinal transplantation. The chain's CDR3 is CASSSYVEAFF. The CDR3 region has the DNA TGTGCCAGCAGCTCATACGTAGAAGCTTTCTTT.